The sequence of this T cell receptor beta chain was determined in a study of shared clonotypes between healthy human individuals. Study-wide results and limits: Larger estimated richness was generally recorded for naive subsets relative to memory subsets. When naive CD4 clonotypes were compared across a few donors, 4% to 5.5% were shared. Large sequencing depth failed to make sorted-subset sequencing complete, rarefaction showed.

This clone was found a few times. What it binds is not known. Between the trimmed V and J ends, which lost 7 bases and 5 bases, there was a span of 16 bases. This CDR3 region has 13 residues. The V gene's germline CDR1 is SGHRS and CDR2 YFSETQ. All participating donors were Caucasian adults from Nashville, Tennessee. Repertoires were generated with immunoSEQ multiplex PCR, while TCRdb's copy carries only in-frame clones and drops some. Of 650,000 to 800,000 clones in the sample, roughly 72% were seen once. The material sequenced was memory CD4+ T cells sorted from blood. As for subset: CD45RA-negative fraction. The chain carries TRBV5-1 and TRBJ2-7; D gene unclear. This receptor was obtained from a woman aged 25 to 39 in good health. CDR3 loop: CASASPPSDEQYF. CDR3 DNA: TGCGCCAGCGCGTCGCCTCCTTCCGACGAGCAGTACTTC.